Below are 20 T cell receptor beta chains sequenced from a single sample in a study of T cell changes during pregnancy in multiple sclerosis. This table comes from immunoSEQ multiplex PCR, and its TCRdb copy is limited to in-frame clones, with some not included. The sample lists tens of thousands of clones; 92% were seen once. The material sequenced was peripheral blood, taken before pregnancy. Receptor source: a female donor with multiple sclerosis, enrolled in a pregnancy study.

V usage is TRBV2 and J usage is TRBJ2-7, with a tentative D call TRBD1 (6 bases). Germline V gene sequence: CDR1 SNHLY, CDR2 FYNNEI. This CDR3 is 12 amino acids long. The V and J ends lost 7 bases and 3 bases respectively, with 10 bases between them. The CDR3 loop is CASTGQNYEQYF. The CDR3 DNA is TGTGCCAGCACAGGACAGAACTACGAGCAGTACTTC.

The rearrangement links TRBV6-5 to TRBJ1-2, with TRBD1 matching 11 bases. The germline CDR1 and CDR2 sequences are MNHEY and SVGAGI. The CDR3 has 15 residues. The junction had 11 bases not matched to a gene; V was cut back by 10 bases and J by 4 bases. The CDR3 here is CATLYGTGGVYGYTF. CDR3 sequence (DNA): TGTGCCACCTTATACGGGACAGGGGGAGTCTATGGCTACACCTTC.

The chain carries TRBV5-1 and TRBJ1-2, with D unresolved. The CDR3 sequence is 13 residues long. The ends were cut back, 0 bases at V and 6 bases at J, with 9 bases in the middle. The germline V gene encodes CDR1 SGHRS and CDR2 YFSETQ. The chain's CDR3 is CASSLGVGDGYTF. CDR3 sequence (DNA): TGCGCCAGCAGCTTGGGTGTTGGAGATGGCTACACCTTC. Drawing the rest from reference TRBV5-1 and TRBJ1-2, the complete variable domain is KAGVTQTPRYLIKTRGQQVTLSCSPISGHRSVSWYQQTPGQGLQFLFEYFSETQRNKGNFPGRFSGRQFSNSRSEMNVSTLELGDSALYLCASSLGVGDGYTFGSGTRLTVV.

This chain uses TRBV28 with TRBJ2-7, with D possibly being TRBD2 (5 bases). Deletions cut 6 bases from V and 5 bases from J, with 20 bases between. The CDR3 has 15 amino acids. Germline V lookup: CDR1 MDHEN, CDR2 SYDVKM. This CDR3 is CASSPPASMGDEQYF. In nucleotides, the CDR3 is TGTGCCAGCAGCCCGCCTGCCTCAATGGGAGACGAGCAGTACTTC.

The chain employs TRBV28 and TRBJ1-1, with a tentative D call TRBD1 (5 bases). CDR3 size: 13 residues. Germline lookup yields CDR1 MDHEN and CDR2 SYDVKM. V was clipped by 6 bases and J by 6 bases, with 14 bases between them. CDR3 sequence reads: CASRSGGRAEAFF. The CDR3 DNA is TGTGCCAGCAGGTCGGGGGGTCGGGCTGAAGCTTTCTTT.

The V and J genes are TRBV4-1 and TRBJ1-5, with 9 bases that match TRBD1. The CDR3 is 15 residues long. Losses at the gene ends were 4 bases for V and 5 bases for J; bases not matched to a gene: 6. The germline CDR1 and CDR2 sequences are MGHRA and YSYEKL. DNA of the CDR3: TGCGCCAGCAGCCTTAGGGACAGGGATGATCAGCCCCAGCATTTT. It is translated as CASSLRDRDDQPQHF.

A single count supports this clone. The chain links TRBV18 to TRBJ2-7; 7 nucleotides line up with TRBD2. This CDR3 spans 14 amino acids. Germline V CDR1 and CDR2: KGHSH, LQKENI. The V segment lost 0 bases and the J segment 4 bases; nucleotides outside the gene matches: 3. The CDR3 coding sequence is TGTGCCAGCTCACCACCGGGACTACCTTACGAGCAGTACTTC. Translating gives CASSPPGLPYEQYF.

V is TRBV5-5 and J is TRBJ2-7; tentative D call: TRBD2 (6 bases). CDR1 is SGHKS and CDR2 is YYEKEE in the germline V gene (reference sequence). Trimming took off 4 bases at V and 2 bases at J, with 19 bases between the two ends. The CDR3 is made up of 16 amino acids. The CDR3 loop is CASSLLGGALPYEQYF. For the CDR3, the DNA is TGTGCCAGCAGCCTCCTGGGGGGAGCGCTCCCCTACGAGCAGTACTTC.

The J gene is TRBJ2-2, the V gene TRBV27; D ambiguous. Trimming removed 4 bases from V and 2 bases from J, with 14 bases in between. This CDR3 has 16 residues. CDR1 and CDR2 (germline): MNHEY, SMNVEV (reference sequence). CDR3 protein: CASSYPSGPNTGELFF. In DNA form, the CDR3 reads TGTGCCAGCAGTTACCCGTCAGGCCCTAACACCGGGGAGCTGTTTTTT.

This clone was seen many times. The J gene is TRBJ2-2, the V gene TRBV19; perhaps TRBD1 as D (6 bases). This CDR3 comprises 13 residues. The germline V and J ends were trimmed by 6 bases and 4 bases, with 9 bases remaining between them. CDR1 is LNHDA, CDR2 SQIVND, per germline (reference sequence). The CDR3 DNA reads as TGTGCCAGTAGGGGGGCGACCACCGGGGAGCTGTTTTTT. Its protein is CASRGATTGELFF.

The chain is built from TRBV4-3 and TRBJ1-1; no definite D call. V was shortened by 3 bases and J by 10 bases, with 18 bases between the two germline ends. The CDR3 is 14 residues long. Germline V CDR1 and CDR2: LGHNA, YSLEER. CDR3 region: CASSHEGLAQGAFF. CDR3 nucleotides: TGCGCCAGCAGCCATGAGGGCCTGGCGCAAGGAGCTTTCTTT.

This clone showed up just once. The CDR3 here is CASSPGGNTEAFF. The CDR3 coding sequence is TGTGCCAGCAGTCCAGGAGGGAACACTGAAGCTTTCTTT. The chain couples TRBV25-1 to TRBJ1-1; no clear D gene. The V gene lost 5 bases and the J gene lost 1 base, with 8 bases spanning the gap. In germline, CDR1 is MGHDK, CDR2 SYGVNS. CDR3 length equals 13 residues.

This sequence joins TRBV15 and TRBJ1-2; no clear D. V was trimmed by 0 bases and J by 3 bases, leaving 8 bases between them. There are 14 residues in the CDR3. Per the germline V gene, CDR1 is LNHNV and CDR2 is YYDKDF (reference sequence). The CDR3 coding sequence is TGTGCCACCAGCAGAGACCTCGGAGACTATGGCTACACCTTC. Translated, it gives CATSRDLGDYGYTF.

The chain recombines TRBV19 with TRBJ1-5; the D gene is possibly TRBD1 (5 bases). This CDR3 is 15 amino acids long. V was shortened by 1 base and J by 7 bases, with 14 bases between the two germline ends. Germline lookup yields CDR1 LNHDA and CDR2 SQIVND (reference sequence). The DNA of the CDR3 is TGTGCCAGTAGTATAGCAGGCAGGGTAAACCAGCCCCAGCATTTT. It yields the protein CASSIAGRVNQPQHF.

CDR3 DNA sequence: TGTGCCAGCAGTCCCCACCTTGTAGTGGGAGGGCCTAGCACAGATACGCAGTATTTT. Translating gives CASSPHLVVGGPSTDTQYF. This chain joins TRBV28 and TRBJ2-3; 7 nucleotides line up with TRBD2. V lost 5 bases to trimming and J lost 0 bases; unmatched junction nucleotides: 17. The germline gives CDR1 MDHEN, CDR2 SYDVKM. The CDR3 is 19 residues long.

V usage is TRBV4-2 and J usage is TRBJ2-3, with 13 bases identical to TRBD2. The J segment lost 8 bases and the V segment lost 0 bases, leaving 5 bases of the junction unmatched. Germline V gives CDR1 LGHNA, CDR2 YNFKEQ. The CDR3 length is 16 residues. CDR3 bases: TGTGCCAGCAGCCAAGATTGGGGACTAGCGGGGAGTACGCAGTATTTT. It encodes CASSQDWGLAGSTQYF.

The chain has TRBV2 and TRBJ2-7, with D uncertain. The germline V gene encodes CDR1 SNHLY and CDR2 FYNNEI. Trimming stripped 5 bases from V and 7 bases from J, with 9 bases between. The CDR3 covers 11 residues. CDR3 sequence reads: CASSTTGEQYF. The CDR3 nucleotides are TGTGCCAGCAGTACGACCGGGGAGCAGTACTTC. Combining the CDR3 with reference TRBV2 and TRBJ2-7 gives the whole variable domain EPEVTQTPSHQVTQMGQEVILRCVPISNHLYFYWYRQILGQKVEFLVSFYNNEISEKSEIFDDQFSVERPDGSNFTLKIRSTKLEDSAMYFCASSTTGEQYFGPGTRLTVT.

The V and J genes are TRBV19 and TRBJ2-7; 7 positions match TRBD1. With 5 bases clipped from V and 3 bases from J, the junction kept 1 base outside the gene matches. This CDR3 is built from 12 residues. Germline V gene sequence: CDR1 LNHDA, CDR2 SQIVND (reference sequence). CDR3 sequence: CASSAGGYEQYF. Here the CDR3 DNA reads TGTGCCAGTAGTGCAGGGGGCTACGAGCAGTACTTC.

The genes are TRBV6-5 and TRBJ2-2, with 9 bases aligning to TRBD2. The germline V gene encodes CDR1 MNHEY and CDR2 SVGAGI. The V segment lost 5 bases and the J segment 6 bases; nucleotides outside the gene matches: 4. This CDR3 has 14 residues. CDR3 region: CASSGLASAGELFF. The CDR3 DNA reads TGTGCCAGCAGTGGACTAGCGTCGGCCGGGGAGCTGTTTTTT.

This sequence joins TRBV5-1 and TRBJ2-7; 10 nucleotides line up with TRBD1. Germline V CDR1 and CDR2: SGHRS, YFSETQ. CDR3 length equals 14 residues. The V and J ends lost 0 bases and 6 bases, in that order; junction bases with no gene match: 3. The CDR3 DNA reads as TGCGCCAGCAGCTTGGGACAGGGGGCCCGCGAGCAGTACTTC. It encodes CASSLGQGAREQYF.